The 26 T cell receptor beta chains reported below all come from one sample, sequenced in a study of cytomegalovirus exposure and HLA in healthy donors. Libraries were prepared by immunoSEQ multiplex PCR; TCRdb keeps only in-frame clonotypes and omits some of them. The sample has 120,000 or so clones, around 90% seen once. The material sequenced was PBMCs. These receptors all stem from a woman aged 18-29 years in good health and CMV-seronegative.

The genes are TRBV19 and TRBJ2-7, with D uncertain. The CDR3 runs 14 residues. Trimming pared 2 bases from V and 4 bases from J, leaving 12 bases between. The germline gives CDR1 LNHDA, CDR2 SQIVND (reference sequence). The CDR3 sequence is CASSISAGHYEQYF. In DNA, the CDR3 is TGTGCCAGTAGTATAAGCGCCGGCCATTACGAGCAGTACTTC.

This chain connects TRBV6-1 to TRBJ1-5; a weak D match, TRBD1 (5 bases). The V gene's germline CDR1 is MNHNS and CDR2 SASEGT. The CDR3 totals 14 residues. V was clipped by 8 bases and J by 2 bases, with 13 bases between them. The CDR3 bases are TGTGCCAGCGTAGCCAGGGTAGGCAATCAGCCCCAGCATTTT. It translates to CASVARVGNQPQHF.

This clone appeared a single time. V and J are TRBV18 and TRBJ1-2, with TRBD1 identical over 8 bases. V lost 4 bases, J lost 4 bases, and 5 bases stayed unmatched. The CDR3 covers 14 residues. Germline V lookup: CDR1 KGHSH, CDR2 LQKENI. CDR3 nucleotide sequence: TGTGCCAGCTCACAGACGACAGGGGCCTATGGCTACACCTTC. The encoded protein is CASSQTTGAYGYTF.

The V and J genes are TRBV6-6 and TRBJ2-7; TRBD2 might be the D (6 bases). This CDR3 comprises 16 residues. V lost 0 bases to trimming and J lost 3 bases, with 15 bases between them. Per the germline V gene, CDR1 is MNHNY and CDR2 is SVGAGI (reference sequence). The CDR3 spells CASSYSDYSSHYEQYF. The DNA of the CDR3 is TGTGCCAGCAGTTACTCGGACTACTCCTCCCACTACGAGCAGTACTTC.

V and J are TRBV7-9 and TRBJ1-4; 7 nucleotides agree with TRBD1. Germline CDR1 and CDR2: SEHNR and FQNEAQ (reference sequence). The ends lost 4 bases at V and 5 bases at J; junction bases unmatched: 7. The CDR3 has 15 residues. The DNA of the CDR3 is TGTGCCAGCAGCTCCCCCCGGGACAGCAATGAAAAACTGTTTTTT. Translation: CASSSPRDSNEKLFF.

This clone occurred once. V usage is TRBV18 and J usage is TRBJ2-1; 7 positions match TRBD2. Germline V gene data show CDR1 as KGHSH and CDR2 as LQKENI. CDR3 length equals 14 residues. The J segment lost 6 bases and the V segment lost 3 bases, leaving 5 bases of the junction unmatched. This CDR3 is CASSPVAGVNEQFF. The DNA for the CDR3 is TGTGCCAGCTCACCGGTAGCGGGTGTCAATGAGCAGTTCTTC.

The CDR3 sequence is CSVEPPGNRETQYF. The CDR3 bases are TGCAGCGTTGAACCCCCAGGGAATCGTGAGACCCAGTACTTC. This rearrangement joins TRBV29-1 to TRBJ2-5, with D perhaps TRBD1 (5 bases). The CDR3 length is 14 residues. CDR1 and CDR2 (germline): SQVTM, ANQGSEA. Deletions cut 2 bases from V and 5 bases from J, with 15 bases between.

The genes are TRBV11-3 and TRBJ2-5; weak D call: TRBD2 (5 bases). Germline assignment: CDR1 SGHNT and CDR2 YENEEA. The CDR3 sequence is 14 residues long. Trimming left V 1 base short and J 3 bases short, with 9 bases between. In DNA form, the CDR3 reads TGTGCCAGCAGCTTAGTTCGGGGTAAAGAGACCCAGTACTTC. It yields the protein CASSLVRGKETQYF.

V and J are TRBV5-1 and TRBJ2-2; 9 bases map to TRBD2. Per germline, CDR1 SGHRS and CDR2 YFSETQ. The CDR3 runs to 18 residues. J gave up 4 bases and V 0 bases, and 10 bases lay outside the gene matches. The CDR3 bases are TGCGCCAGCAGCTTGGTTGGCGGGAGGGCCAGCGGCACCGGGGAGCTGTTTTTT. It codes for CASSLVGGRASGTGELFF.

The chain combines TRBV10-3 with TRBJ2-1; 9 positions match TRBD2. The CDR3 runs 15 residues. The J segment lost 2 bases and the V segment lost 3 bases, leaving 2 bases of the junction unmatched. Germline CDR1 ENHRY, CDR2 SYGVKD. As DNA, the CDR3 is TGTGCCATCAGTGAAGCGGGAGGCCCCTACAATGAGCAGTTCTTC. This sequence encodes CAISEAGGPYNEQFF.

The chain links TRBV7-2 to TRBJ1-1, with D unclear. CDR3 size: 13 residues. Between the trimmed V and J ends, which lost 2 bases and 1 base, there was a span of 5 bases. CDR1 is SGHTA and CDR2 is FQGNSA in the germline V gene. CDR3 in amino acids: CASSLKANTEAFF. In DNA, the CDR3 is TGTGCCAGCAGCTTAAAAGCGAACACTGAAGCTTTCTTT.

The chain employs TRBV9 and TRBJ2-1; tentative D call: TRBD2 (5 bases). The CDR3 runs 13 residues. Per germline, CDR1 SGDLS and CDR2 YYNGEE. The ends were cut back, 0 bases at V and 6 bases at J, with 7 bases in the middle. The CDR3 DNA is TGTGCCAGCAGCGTAGGGAGCGGCAATGAGCAGTTCTTC. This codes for CASSVGSGNEQFF.

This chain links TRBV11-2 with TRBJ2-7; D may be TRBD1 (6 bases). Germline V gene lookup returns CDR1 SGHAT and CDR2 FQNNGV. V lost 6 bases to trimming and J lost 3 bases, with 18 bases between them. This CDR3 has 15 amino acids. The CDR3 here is CASRPLYRANYEQYF. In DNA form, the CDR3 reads TGTGCCAGCAGGCCCCTCTACAGGGCTAACTACGAGCAGTACTTC.

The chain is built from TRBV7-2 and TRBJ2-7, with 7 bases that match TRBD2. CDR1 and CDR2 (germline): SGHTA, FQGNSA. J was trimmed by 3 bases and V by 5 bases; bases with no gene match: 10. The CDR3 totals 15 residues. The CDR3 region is CASSHDGGGDYEQYF. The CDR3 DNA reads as TGTGCCAGCAGCCATGACGGGGGAGGGGACTACGAGCAGTACTTC. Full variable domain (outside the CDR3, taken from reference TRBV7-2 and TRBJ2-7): GAGVSQSPSNKVTEKGKDVELRCDPISGHTALYWYRQSLGQGLEFLIYFQGNSAPDKSGLPSDRFSAERTGGSVSTLTIQRTQQEDSAVYLCASSHDGGGDYEQYFGPGTRLTVT.

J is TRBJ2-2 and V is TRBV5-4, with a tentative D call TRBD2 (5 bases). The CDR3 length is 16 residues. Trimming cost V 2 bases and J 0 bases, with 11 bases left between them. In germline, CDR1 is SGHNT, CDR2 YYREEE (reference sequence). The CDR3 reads CASSLVGRSNTGELFF. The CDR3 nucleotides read TGTGCCAGCAGCTTAGTGGGGAGATCGAACACCGGGGAGCTGTTTTTT.

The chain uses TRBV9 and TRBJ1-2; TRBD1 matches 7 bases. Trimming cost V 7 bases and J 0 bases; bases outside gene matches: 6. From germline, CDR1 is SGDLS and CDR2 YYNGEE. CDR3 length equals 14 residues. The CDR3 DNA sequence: TGTGCCAGCGTGGAAACAGGGGCTAACTATGGCTACACCTTC. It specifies CASVETGANYGYTF. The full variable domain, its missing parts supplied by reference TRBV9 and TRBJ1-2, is DSGVTQTPKHLITATGQRVTLRCSPRSGDLSVYWYQQSLDQGLQFLIQYYNGEERAKGNILERFSAQQFPDLHSELNLSSLELGDSALYFCASVETGANYGYTFGSGTRLTVV.

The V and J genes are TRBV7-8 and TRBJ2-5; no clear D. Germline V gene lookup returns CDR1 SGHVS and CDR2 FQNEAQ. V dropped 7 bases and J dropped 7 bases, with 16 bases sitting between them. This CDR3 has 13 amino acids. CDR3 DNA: TGTGCCAGCATTCTCCCGCCGAACGGGACCCAGTACTTC. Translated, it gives CASILPPNGTQYF.

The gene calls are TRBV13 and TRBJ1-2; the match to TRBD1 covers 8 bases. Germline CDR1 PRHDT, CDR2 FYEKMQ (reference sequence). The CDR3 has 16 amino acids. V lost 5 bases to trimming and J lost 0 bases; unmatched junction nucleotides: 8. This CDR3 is CASSTDDRGSNYGYTF. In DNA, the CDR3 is TGTGCCAGCAGCACGGACGACAGGGGATCTAACTATGGCTACACCTTC.

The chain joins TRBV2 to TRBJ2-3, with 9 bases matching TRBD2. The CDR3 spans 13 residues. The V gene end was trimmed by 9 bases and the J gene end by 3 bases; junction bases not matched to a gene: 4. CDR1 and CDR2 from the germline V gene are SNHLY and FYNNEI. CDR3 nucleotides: TGTGCCAGATTAGCGGGAGTAACAGATACGCAGTATTTT. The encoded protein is CARLAGVTDTQYF.

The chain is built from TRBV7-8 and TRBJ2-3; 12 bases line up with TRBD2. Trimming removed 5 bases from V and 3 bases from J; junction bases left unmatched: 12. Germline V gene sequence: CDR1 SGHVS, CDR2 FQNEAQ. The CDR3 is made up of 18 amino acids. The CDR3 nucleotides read TGTGCCAGCAGCCCTAGACTAGCGGGGGAAACTGTTACAGATACGCAGTATTTT. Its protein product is CASSPRLAGETVTDTQYF. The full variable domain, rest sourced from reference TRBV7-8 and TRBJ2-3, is GAGVSQSPRYKVAKRGQDVALRCDPISGHVSLFWYQQALGQGPEFLTYFQNEAQLDKSGLPSDRFFAERPEGSVSTLKIQRTQQEDSAVYLCASSPRLAGETVTDTQYFGPGTRLTVL.

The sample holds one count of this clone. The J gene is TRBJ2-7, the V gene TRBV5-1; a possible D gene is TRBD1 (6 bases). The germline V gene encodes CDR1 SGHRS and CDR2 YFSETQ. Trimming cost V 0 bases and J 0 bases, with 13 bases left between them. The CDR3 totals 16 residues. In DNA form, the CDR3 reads TGCGCCAGCAGCTTGGAGGCAGGGGCCCCCTCCTACGAGCAGTACTTC. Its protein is CASSLEAGAPSYEQYF. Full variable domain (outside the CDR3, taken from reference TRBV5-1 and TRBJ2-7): KAGVTQTPRYLIKTRGQQVTLSCSPISGHRSVSWYQQTPGQGLQFLFEYFSETQRNKGNFPGRFSGRQFSNSRSEMNVSTLELGDSALYLCASSLEAGAPSYEQYFGPGTRLTVT.

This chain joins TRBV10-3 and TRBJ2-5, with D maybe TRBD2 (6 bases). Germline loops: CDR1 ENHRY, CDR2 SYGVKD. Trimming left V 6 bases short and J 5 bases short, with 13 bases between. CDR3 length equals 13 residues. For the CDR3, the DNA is TGTGCCATCAGCGGGAGTGTTGGGGAGACCCAGTACTTC. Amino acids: CAISGSVGETQYF.

The CDR3 sequence: CASSQVAQGYEQFF. In nucleotides, the CDR3 is TGCGCCAGCAGCCAAGTTGCACAGGGTTACGAGCAGTTCTTC. J is TRBJ2-1 and V is TRBV4-1; tentatively, D is TRBD1 (6 bases). The CDR3 loop spans 14 amino acids. The germline V gene has CDR1 MGHRA and CDR2 YSYEKL. The germline V and J ends were trimmed by 1 base and 10 bases, with 14 bases remaining between them.

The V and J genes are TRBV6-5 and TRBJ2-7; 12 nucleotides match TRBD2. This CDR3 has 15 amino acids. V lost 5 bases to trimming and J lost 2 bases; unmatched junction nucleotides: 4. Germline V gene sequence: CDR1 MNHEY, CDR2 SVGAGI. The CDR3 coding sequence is TGTGCCAGCAGTATGACTAGCGGGAGCGCCTACGAGCAGTACTTC. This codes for CASSMTSGSAYEQYF.

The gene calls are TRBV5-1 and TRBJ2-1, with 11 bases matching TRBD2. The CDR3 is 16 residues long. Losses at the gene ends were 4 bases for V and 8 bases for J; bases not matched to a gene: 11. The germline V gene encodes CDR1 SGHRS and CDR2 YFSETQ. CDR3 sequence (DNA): TGCGCCAGCAGCCCAGATATAGCGGGAGGGCCCGATGAGCAGTTCTTC. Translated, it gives CASSPDIAGGPDEQFF.

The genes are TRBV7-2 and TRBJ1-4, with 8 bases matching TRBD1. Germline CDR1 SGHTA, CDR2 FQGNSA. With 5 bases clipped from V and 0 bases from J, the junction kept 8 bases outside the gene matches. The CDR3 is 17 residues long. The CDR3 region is CASSRRDRTSTNEKLFF. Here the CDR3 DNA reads TGTGCCAGCAGCCGCCGGGACAGGACGTCAACTAATGAAAAACTGTTTTTT.